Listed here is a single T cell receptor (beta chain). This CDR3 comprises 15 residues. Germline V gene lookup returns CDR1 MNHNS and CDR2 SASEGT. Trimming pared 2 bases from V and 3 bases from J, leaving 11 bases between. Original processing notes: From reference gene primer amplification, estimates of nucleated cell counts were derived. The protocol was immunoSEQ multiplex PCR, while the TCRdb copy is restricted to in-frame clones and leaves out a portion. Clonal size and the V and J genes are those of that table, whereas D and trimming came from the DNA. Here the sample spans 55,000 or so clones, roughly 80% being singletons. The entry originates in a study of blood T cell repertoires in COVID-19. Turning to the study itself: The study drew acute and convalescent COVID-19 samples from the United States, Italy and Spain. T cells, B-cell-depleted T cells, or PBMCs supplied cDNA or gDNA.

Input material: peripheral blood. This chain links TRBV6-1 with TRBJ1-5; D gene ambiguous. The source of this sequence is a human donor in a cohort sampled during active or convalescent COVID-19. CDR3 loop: CASSESYSYNQPQHF. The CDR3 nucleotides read TGTGCCAGCAGTGAATCTTACAGTTACAATCAGCCCCAGCATTTT.